This section outlines one TCR beta chain sequence together with its context. Its antigen is not known. A much larger clone sits a single nucleotide away, making a read error possible. The entry originates in a study of prognosis after radiotherapy for stage I lung cancer. About the research overall: 13 men and more than five women, aged roughly 53 to 85 and with a median age of about 74 years, made up the patients. Concurrently with stereotactic body radiotherapy, no other therapy was received by any patient. General study results and limits: A drop in unique TCR clone counts was seen after stereotactic body radiation therapy, median roughly 10,000 versus 7,000.

CDR3 length: 14 amino acids. Germline CDR1 and CDR2: DFQATT and SNEGSKA (reference sequence). V dropped 5 bases and J dropped 0 bases, with 11 bases sitting between them. Genomic DNA served as the source from which two-round multiplex PCR generated TCR beta CDR3 amplicons. First-round PCR amplification was performed with primers specific to each TRBV and TRBJ gene. TCRdb analysed the multiplex PCR reads with MiXCR anew, one entry per CDR3 protein. The table has fewer than 25,000 distinct CDR3 sequences, 50% seen once; the top ten hold approximately 32%. The specimen comprised PBMCs, sampled before or after stereotactic body radiation therapy (not recorded which). The chain couples TRBV20-1 to TRBJ2-4, with D uncertain. The TCR originated in a donor over 45 with non-small cell lung cancer. The CDR3 is CSAGTDIAKNIQYF. CDR3 nucleotides: TGCAGTGCTGGAACAGATATAGCCAAAAACATTCAGTACTTC.